This T cell receptor (beta chain) is from a study of T cell repertoires in cytomegalovirus infection. As for the study in general: Well-studied HLA-B-restricted CMV epitopes were used in the study alongside recently identified HLA-C-restricted ones. Through public TCR beta signatures, both CMV infection and matching HLA type were indicated.

The sample holds a few counts of this clonotype. Its matching antigen is unknown. Study findings and constraints: HLA-C-restricted TCR beta clonotypes specific for CMV led the ex vivo response. Carriage of CMV together with the relevant HLA was identifiable through cumulative public TCR beta family frequency.

The length of the CDR3 is 14 residues. Trimming removed 3 bases at V and 2 bases at J, with 9 bases between. TCRdb recomputed calls from the reads with MiXCR, one row per CDR3 protein. Of roughly 78,000 distinct CDR3 sequences listed, approximately 39% are singletons. Source: CD8+ T cells from cultured PBMCs, taken from culture after CMV antigen stimulation. The chain combines TRBV12-3 or TRBV12-4 with TRBJ2-3; D not certain. The sequence derives from a human donor in good health (CMV status not recorded). Some clones in this sample may be carry-over from other donors' samples. The CDR3 bases are TGTGCCAGCAGTTTGTCCGGTTTCACAGATACGCAGTATTTT. Translation: CASSLSGFTDTQYF.